The T cell receptor (beta chain) under discussion was sequenced for a study of blood T cell repertoires in COVID-19. Overall study context: Sources were T cells, B-cell-depleted T cells, or PBMCs; the material itself was cDNA or gDNA.

Per the authors' pipeline: Quantification of nucleated cells was approximated via reference gene primer amplification. Repertoires were generated with immunoSEQ multiplex PCR, while TCRdb's copy carries only in-frame clones and drops some. The D gene and trimming were derived from the DNA, and the V and J assignments and clone size from that table. The data hold 120,000 to 150,000 clones, with around 83% observed a single time. With 3 bases clipped from V and 3 bases from J, the junction kept 7 bases outside the gene matches. The CDR3 is 16 amino acids. CDR1 DFQATT and CDR2 SNEGSKA come from the germline V gene (reference sequence).

This TCR was recovered from a woman older than 75 with acute or convalescent COVID-19. Sequencing was performed on peripheral blood. The chain has TRBV20-1 and TRBJ2-3; 12 bases align to TRBD2. DNA of the CDR3: TGCAGTGCTAGTCGACTAGCGGGGGTGCCGACAGATACGCAGTATTTT. Its translation is CSASRLAGVPTDTQYF.